This TCR beta chain emerged from a study of blood T cell repertoires in COVID-19. Sequenced by immunoSEQ multiplex PCR; TCRdb stores in-frame clones only, minus some. Altogether around 200,000 clones are present, under 90% being singletons, with the ten largest covering 5.9%. CDR1 is MNHEY, CDR2 SVGAGI, per germline. J gave up 3 bases and V 2 bases, and 2 bases lay outside the gene matches. The CDR3 has 15 residues. V usage is TRBV6-5 and J usage is TRBJ2-7, with 12 bases identical to TRBD2. This clonotype was obtained from a man of 80 years or more with acute or convalescent COVID-19. The sample taken for sequencing was peripheral blood. The CDR3 coding sequence is TGTGCCAGCAGTTACCTGACTAGCGGGGGCTACGAGCAGTACTTC. It is translated as CASSYLTSGGYEQYF.